The T cell receptor beta chain under discussion was sequenced for a study of blood T cells in healthy people across ages. This clonotype showed up just a few times. CDR3 length equals 15 residues. CDR1 and CDR2 (germline): SGDLS, YYNGEE. Trimming at V came to 10 bases and at J to 5 bases, leaving 10 bases not matched to a gene. Primed by a sample-barcoded 5' primer and a J-beta primer mix, a second PCR proceeded for about 6 to 11 cycles. MiXCR was run by TCRdb on the 5' RACE reads, yielding one entry per CDR3 protein. This sample has 270,000 or so distinct CDR3 sequences, with 25% to 30% found just once.

The sequenced sample consisted of blood. This TCR came from a woman in her seventies in good health. V usage is TRBV9 and J usage is TRBJ2-1; 12 bases agree with TRBD2. CDR3 nucleotides: TGTGCCTCTAGCGGGAGGGCCCTCGGCCACAATGAGCAGTTCTTC. It codes for CASSGRALGHNEQFF.